This T cell receptor (beta chain) originates from a study of T cells in Graves' hyperthyroidism and ophthalmopathy. There are many counts of this clonotype. Trimming shortened V by 0 bases and J by 8 bases, and 6 bases separated the two germline ends. The CDR3 has 12 residues. Looked up from germline, CDR1 is SGHAT and CDR2 is FQNNGV. From RNA transcripts, TCR beta CDR3 regions were amplified. The HTBI set primed first-round TCR CDR3 RT-PCR. TCRdb processed the multiplex PCR reads anew with MiXCR; each CDR3 protein has one entry. Among roughly 300,000 distinct CDR3 sequences listed, approximately 18% were seen once. The study enrolled patients aged 18 to 65 with newly diagnosed hyperthyroidism of under 2 months' duration.

Sample: blood. The chain uses TRBV11-2 and TRBJ2-3; D is undetermined. The clonotype originates from a woman in her fifties or sixties with Graves' hyperthyroidism. The CDR3 sequence is CASSLEVGTQYF. CDR3 nucleotide sequence: TGTGCCAGCAGCTTAGAAGTCGGTACGCAGTATTTT.